The T cell receptor beta chain described here comes from a study of shared clonotypes between healthy human individuals. The assay was immunoSEQ multiplex PCR, and TCRdb's table has in-frame clones only and misses some. In the table there are roughly 2.2 million clones, around 92% of which are singletons. With 2 bases removed from V and 3 bases from J, the gap between germline ends came to 11 bases. The CDR3 length is 15 residues. Germline-derived CDR1 and CDR2 are SGHRS and YFSETQ. Findings and caveats of the study: Incompleteness in sorted-subset sequencing, despite large depth, was shown by rarefaction. Tissues were not sampled, only blood, and their repertoires likely differ. Sharing across a handful of donors was seen in 5% to 5.5% of naive CD4 clonotypes.

To note about this clone: Its antigen is currently unknown.

Sequencing used naive CD4+ T cells from PBMCs. The subset here: CD45RA+ positively selected. The chain is built from TRBV5-1 and TRBJ2-2; D remains unclear. The TCR sequence derives from a man younger than 30 in good health. Some clones in this sample may be carry-over from other donors' samples. CDR3 region: CASSLNSGDTGELFF. CDR3 nucleotides: TGCGCCAGCAGCTTAAATTCAGGAGACACCGGGGAGCTGTTTTTT.